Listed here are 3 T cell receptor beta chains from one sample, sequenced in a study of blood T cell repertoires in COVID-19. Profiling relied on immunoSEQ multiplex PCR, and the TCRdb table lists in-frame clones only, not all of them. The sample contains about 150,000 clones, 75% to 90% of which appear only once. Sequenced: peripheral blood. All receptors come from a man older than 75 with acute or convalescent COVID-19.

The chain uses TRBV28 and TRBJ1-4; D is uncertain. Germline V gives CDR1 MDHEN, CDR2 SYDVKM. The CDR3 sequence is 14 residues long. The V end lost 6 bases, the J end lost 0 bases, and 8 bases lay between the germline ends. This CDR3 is CASRRGSTNEKLFF. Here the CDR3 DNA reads TGTGCCAGCAGGAGAGGGTCAACTAATGAAAAACTGTTTTTT.

The CDR3 DNA follows: TGCGCCAGCAGTGTATCCAGGGGGAGACACTACGAGCAGTACTTC. Its translation: CASSVSRGRHYEQYF. The J gene is TRBJ2-7, the V gene TRBV10-2, with 7 bases aligning to TRBD1. J gave up 3 bases and V 4 bases, and 9 bases lay outside the gene matches. Germline-derived CDR1 and CDR2 are WSHSY and SAAADI. The CDR3 runs to 15 residues.

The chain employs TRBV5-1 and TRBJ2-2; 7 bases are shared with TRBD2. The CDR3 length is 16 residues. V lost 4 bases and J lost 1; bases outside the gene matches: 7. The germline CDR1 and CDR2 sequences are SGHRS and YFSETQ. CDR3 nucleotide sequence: TGCGCCAGCAGCCCTGGAGCGGGGCAGAACACCGGGGAGCTGTTTTTT. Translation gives CASSPGAGQNTGELFF.